This TCR beta chain was profiled in a study of blood T cells in healthy people across ages. Study-level findings and limits: Age brought a roughly linear fall in TCR beta diversity measured per million T cells.

Trimming at V came to 0 bases and at J to 10 bases, leaving 6 bases not matched to a gene. Germline loops: CDR1 LNHNV, CDR2 YYDKDF (reference sequence). This CDR3 comprises 14 residues. Alongside a J-beta primer mix, a sample-barcoded 5' primer served in a second PCR lasting about 7 to 12 cycles. TCRdb redid the calling of the 5' RACE reads with MiXCR, one entry per CDR3 protein. The profile covers 1.2 million to 1.5 million distinct CDR3 sequences, with approximately 59% appearing a single time and under 8.5% taken by the ten largest. Donors were healthy Caucasian individuals from Russia aged roughly 6 to 90. Per-sample yields of isolated PBMCs were at least 6 million. Notes on this clonotype: Its antigen remains unknown.

Source material: blood. This sequence was found in a young man in good health. The chain recombines TRBV15 with TRBJ2-1; 7 positions agree with TRBD2. In nucleotides, the CDR3 is TGTGCCACCAGCAGAGATCGTGCTAGCGGCGAGCAGTTCTTC. Protein product: CATSRDRASGEQFF.